The clone carrying this T cell receptor (beta chain) was seen at least ten times. V gave up 3 bases and J gave up 6 bases; unmatched junction bases: 10. The CDR3 is made up of 14 amino acids. Germline values: CDR1 SQVTM, CDR2 ANQGSEA. From around 440 ng of RNA, a library with molecular barcoded alpha/delta and beta/gamma adaptors was made. TCRdb reanalysed the reads using MiXCR and keeps one entry per CDR3 protein. The sample has tens of thousands of distinct CDR3 sequences; about 22% are singletons. These data belong to a study of read filtering for tumor transcriptome and immune sequencing. This TCR came from a donor at least 40 years old with multiple myeloma. The specimen was a population of CD138-negative cells sorted from bone marrow. The gene calls are TRBV29-1 and TRBJ2-7; 8 bases agree with TRBD1. This CDR3 is CSVEKTGAGGEQYF. The CDR3 DNA sequence: TGCAGCGTTGAGAAGACAGGGGCCGGCGGCGAGCAGTACTTC.